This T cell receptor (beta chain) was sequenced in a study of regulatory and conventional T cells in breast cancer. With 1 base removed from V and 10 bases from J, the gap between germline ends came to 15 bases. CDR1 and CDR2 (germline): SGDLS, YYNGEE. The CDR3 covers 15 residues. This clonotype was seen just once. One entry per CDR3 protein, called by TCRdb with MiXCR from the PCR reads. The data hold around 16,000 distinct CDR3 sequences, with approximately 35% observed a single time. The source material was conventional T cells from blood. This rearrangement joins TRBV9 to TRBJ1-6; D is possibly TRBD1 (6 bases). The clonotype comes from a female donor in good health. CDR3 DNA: TGTGCCAGCAGCGTAAATCAGGGGCAAGGGTCACCCCTCCACTTT. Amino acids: CASSVNQGQGSPLHF.